These 32 T cell receptor beta chains share one sample of origin, sequenced in a study of blood T cell repertoires in COVID-19 (dated by TCRdb to between 2020 and 2021). The protocol used for the library was the immunoSEQ multiplex PCR assay. TCRdb took this table from immuneACCESS and kept in-frame rearrangements with V and J called. Such tables lack part of the clones; where checked against another copy, unresolved V genes explain under half of the gap, and the rest is unexplained. The sample data list fewer than 250,000 clones, and about 88% of these were observed just once. The biggest ten clones account for around 0.7% of the sample. The sequenced sample consisted of peripheral blood. Every receptor here comes from a man aged 35 to 55 with acute or convalescent COVID-19.

The chain has TRBV6-5 and TRBJ2-7; tentative D call: TRBD2 (7 bases). Trimming removed 8 bases at V and 5 bases at J, with 19 bases between. The germline CDR1 and CDR2 sequences are MNHEY and SVGAGI. There are 14 residues in the CDR3. The CDR3 nucleotides are TGTGCCAGCTATGAGGGGGGGGGCGCGAACGAGCAGTACTTC. Its translation: CASYEGGGANEQYF.

This clone was recorded a few times. The CDR3 region has the DNA TGTGCCAGCAGTGCAGCTCACAGGGGGCGAACTGAAGCTTTCTTT. Its translation: CASSAAHRGRTEAFF. The chain links TRBV6-4 to TRBJ1-1; 9 bases are a match to TRBD1. The CDR3 consists of 15 residues. V lost 4 bases, J lost 5 bases, and 8 bases stayed unmatched. Germline V gene lookup returns CDR1 MRHNA and CDR2 SNTAGT.

V gene TRBV23-1 combines with J gene TRBJ2-1; TRBD2 matches at 10 bases. TRBV23-1 is marked as an open reading frame, function uncertain. The CDR3 length is 17 residues. The V segment lost 10 bases and the J segment 7 bases; nucleotides outside the gene matches: 19. The CDR3: CATRWLAGVREGNEQFF. The DNA for the CDR3 is TGCGCCACCCGTTGGCTAGCGGGAGTAAGGGAAGGGAATGAGCAGTTCTTC.

The chain couples TRBV19 to TRBJ2-3; 8 bases match TRBD2. The V and J ends lost 1 base and 2 bases, in that order; junction bases with no gene match: 8. Germline-derived CDR1 and CDR2 are LNHDA and SQIVND (reference sequence). The CDR3 totals 17 residues. For the CDR3, the DNA is TGTGCCAGTAGTATAGCATCGGCGGGGGGAGTCACAGATACGCAGTATTTT. This gives the protein CASSIASAGGVTDTQYF.

The DNA of the CDR3 is TGTGCCAGCTCACCATCAGACAGGGCACGGCAGTACTTC. Translated, it gives CASSPSDRARQYF. V gene TRBV18 combines with J gene TRBJ2-7, with 7 nucleotides matching TRBD1. The germline V gene encodes CDR1 KGHSH and CDR2 LQKENI. The CDR3 length is 13 residues. V lost 2 bases to trimming and J lost 9 bases; unmatched junction nucleotides: 7.

The genes are TRBV2 and TRBJ1-2; possibly TRBD1 for D (6 bases). This CDR3 has 14 amino acids. V shed 7 bases and J shed 4 bases, with 16 bases lying between them. Germline V gene data show CDR1 as SNHLY and CDR2 as FYNNEI. The CDR3 region has the DNA TGTGCCAGCAATCCCGCAGGGGTCAGCTATGGCTACACCTTC. It yields the protein CASNPAGVSYGYTF.

V gene TRBV5-1 combines with J gene TRBJ2-3; no reliable D call. This CDR3 spans 14 amino acids. From germline, CDR1 is SGHRS and CDR2 YFSETQ. Trimming shortened V by 0 bases and J by 1 base, and 6 bases separated the two germline ends. The CDR3 region is CASSLGLRTDTQYF. In DNA form, the CDR3 reads TGCGCCAGCAGCTTGGGGCTCCGCACAGATACGCAGTATTTT.

The chain couples TRBV5-6 to TRBJ2-7; D is unresolved. Trimming took 2 bases from V and 0 from J, leaving 6 bases between them. Germline V gene sequence: CDR1 SGHDT, CDR2 YYEEEE. The CDR3 runs to 13 residues. The CDR3 region is CASSLRGSYEQYF. In nucleotides, the CDR3 is TGTGCCAGCAGCTTACGCGGCTCCTACGAGCAGTACTTC.

This chain connects TRBV27 to TRBJ2-7; 9 positions agree with TRBD2. This CDR3 is built from 13 residues. The V gene end was trimmed by 6 bases and the J gene end by 2 bases; junction bases not matched to a gene: 2. Per germline, CDR1 MNHEY and CDR2 SMNVEV (reference sequence). This chain's CDR3 is CASRIAGAYEQYF. The CDR3 DNA is TGTGCCAGCAGAATAGCGGGAGCCTACGAGCAGTACTTC.

The J gene is TRBJ1-3, the V gene TRBV19; 8 bases align to TRBD1. CDR1 and CDR2 from the germline V gene are LNHDA and SQIVND (reference sequence). J was trimmed by 3 bases and V by 7 bases; bases with no gene match: 2. The CDR3 contains 13 residues. This CDR3 is CASNRGVGNTIYF. CDR3 sequence (DNA): TGTGCCAGTAACAGGGGGGTTGGAAACACCATATATTTT.

The V call is TRBV11-2, the J call TRBJ1-6; the D gene is possibly TRBD1 (5 bases). Germline CDR1 and CDR2: SGHAT and FQNNGV. V lost 1 base and J lost 10, with 14 bases in between. This CDR3 is built from 15 residues. CDR3 coding DNA: TGTGCCAGCAGCTTAGTGGGCGGGGGAGACTCACCCCTCCACTTT. Protein product: CASSLVGGGDSPLHF.

V usage is TRBV19 and J usage is TRBJ1-6, with 9 bases identical to TRBD1. CDR1 LNHDA and CDR2 SQIVND come from the germline V gene (reference sequence). This CDR3 region has 14 residues. V lost 6 bases and J lost 7; bases outside the gene matches: 4. The CDR3 protein is CASRLDRGNSPLHF. The CDR3 DNA reads as TGTGCCAGTAGACTGGACAGGGGAAATTCACCCCTCCACTTT.

The V call is TRBV4-1, the J call TRBJ2-3; D uncertain. The CDR3 spans 13 residues. Trimming removed 1 base at V and 5 bases at J, with 7 bases between. Germline values: CDR1 MGHRA, CDR2 YSYEKL. The CDR3: CASSQVAQDTQYF. DNA of the CDR3: TGCGCCAGCAGCCAAGTTGCACAAGATACGCAGTATTTT.

The CDR3 DNA follows: TGTGCCAGCAGTGCATTAGGACACAATCAGCCCCAGCATTTT. This sequence encodes CASSALGHNQPQHF. The chain employs TRBV6-2 or TRBV6-3 and TRBJ1-5; tentative D call: TRBD1 (5 bases). This CDR3 is 14 amino acids long. Germline V gene lookup returns CDR1 MNHEY and CDR2 SVGEGT. V was pared by 5 bases and J by 3 bases, with 11 bases between.

CDR3 loop: CASSSRLAGGKNEQFF. CDR3 bases: TGTGCCAGCAGCTCCCGCCTAGCGGGGGGTAAGAATGAGCAGTTCTTC. J is TRBJ2-1 and V is TRBV11-2; TRBD2 aligns across 11 bases. The CDR3 contains 16 residues. Germline V gene data show CDR1 as SGHAT and CDR2 as FQNNGV. The ends lost 4 bases at V and 7 bases at J; junction bases unmatched: 9.

This chain connects TRBV10-2 to TRBJ2-5; 9 nucleotides match TRBD2. The CDR3 totals 15 residues. Trimming cost V 6 bases and J 2 bases; bases outside gene matches: 7. Germline assignment: CDR1 WSHSY and CDR2 SAAADI. CDR3 amino acids: CASRDRAGGQETQYF. The CDR3 DNA sequence: TGCGCCAGCAGGGACAGAGCGGGGGGACAAGAGACCCAGTACTTC.

The V call is TRBV30, the J call TRBJ2-2, with 10 bases fitting TRBD2. The J segment lost 5 bases and the V segment lost 6 bases, leaving 12 bases of the junction unmatched. In germline, CDR1 is GTSNPN, CDR2 SVGIG (reference sequence). This CDR3 has 16 residues. CDR3 sequence: CACSPVERGGTGELFF. The DNA of the CDR3 is TGTGCCTGCTCCCCGGTAGAGCGGGGGGGGACCGGGGAGCTGTTTTTT.

The chain joins TRBV7-6 to TRBJ2-2; D is unclear. Germline CDR1 reads SGHVS; CDR2 reads FNYEAQ. CDR3 length: 14 residues. The V end lost 1 base, the J end lost 1 base, and 4 bases lay between the germline ends. As DNA, the CDR3 is TGTGCCAGCAGCTTAGTAGTGAACACCGGGGAGCTGTTTTTT. Amino acid sequence: CASSLVVNTGELFF. The full variable domain, rest sourced from reference TRBV7-6 and TRBJ2-2, is GAGVSQSPRYKVTKRGQDVALRCDPISGHVSLYWYRQALGQGPEFLTYFNYEAQQDKSGLPNDRFSAERPEGSISTLTIQRTEQRDSAMYRCASSLVVNTGELFFGEGSRLTVL.

This chain connects TRBV4-1 to TRBJ1-5; TRBD1 matches at 7 bases. CDR3 length: 15 amino acids. J gave up 4 bases and V 2 bases, and 5 bases lay outside the gene matches. The germline V gene encodes CDR1 MGHRA and CDR2 YSYEKL. The CDR3: CASSQTGAENQPQHF. CDR3 nucleotides: TGCGCCAGCAGCCAAACAGGGGCCGAGAATCAGCCCCAGCATTTT.

The chain uses TRBV7-2 and TRBJ2-1; D is unclear. Trimming removed 1 base at V and 6 bases at J, with 10 bases between. Per germline, CDR1 SGHTA and CDR2 FQGNSA. This CDR3 region has 14 residues. CDR3 region: CASSLDMGRNEQFF. The CDR3 DNA follows: TGTGCCAGCAGCTTAGATATGGGCCGCAATGAGCAGTTCTTC.

In DNA, the CDR3 is TGTGCCAGCAGCTTGGGACTAGCGGGGGCCAACACCGGGGAGCTGTTTTTT. Its protein product is CASSLGLAGANTGELFF. This rearrangement joins TRBV7-9 to TRBJ2-2, with 14 bases lining up with TRBD2. In germline, CDR1 is SEHNR, CDR2 FQNEAQ (reference sequence). V shed 3 bases and J 2 bases; nucleotides not matched to a gene: 2. The CDR3 runs to 17 residues. The full variable domain, with the rest looked up from reference TRBV7-9 and TRBJ2-2, is DTGVSQNPRHKITKRGQNVTFRCDPISEHNRLYWYRQTLGQGPEFLTYFQNEAQLEKSRLLSDRFSAERPKGSFSTLEIQRTEQGDSAMYLCASSLGLAGANTGELFFGEGSRLTVL.

The rearrangement joins TRBV5-1 to TRBJ2-1; D is ambiguous. The CDR3 covers 16 residues. The germline gives CDR1 SGHRS, CDR2 YFSETQ. V lost 2 bases and J 4 bases, leaving 16 bases between the germline ends. This chain's CDR3 is CASSFPKRAPYNEQFF. As DNA, the CDR3 is TGCGCCAGCAGCTTTCCGAAGCGAGCCCCTTACAATGAGCAGTTCTTC.

The chain recombines TRBV15 with TRBJ2-3; 7 bases fit TRBD2. Germline CDR1 LNHNV, CDR2 YYDKDF (reference sequence). Trimming cost V 1 base and J 2 bases; bases outside gene matches: 3. This CDR3 is 15 amino acids long. The CDR3: CATSRVGGDTDTQYF. The CDR3 coding sequence is TGTGCCACCAGCAGAGTTGGGGGGGACACAGATACGCAGTATTTT.

The gene calls are TRBV28 and TRBJ2-3; 7 nucleotides line up with TRBD1. The J segment lost 0 bases and the V segment lost 2 bases, leaving 8 bases of the junction unmatched. The CDR3 is 17 residues long. Per the germline V gene, CDR1 is MDHEN and CDR2 is SYDVKM. CDR3 amino acids: CASSLSVPGQSTDTQYF. The CDR3 region has the DNA TGTGCCAGCAGTTTAAGTGTCCCGGGACAGAGCACAGATACGCAGTATTTT. The whole variable domain, filled in from reference TRBV28 and TRBJ2-3, reads DVKVTQSSRYLVKRTGEKVFLECVQDMDHENMFWYRQDPGLGLRLIYFSYDVKMKEKGDIPEGYSVSREKKERFSLILESASTNQTSMYLCASSLSVPGQSTDTQYFGPGTRLTVL.

V usage is TRBV19 and J usage is TRBJ1-1, with unresolved D. Deletions cut 0 bases from V and 4 bases from J, with 12 bases between. Germline V gene data show CDR1 as LNHDA and CDR2 as SQIVND (reference sequence). The CDR3 sequence is 15 residues long. CDR3 nucleotides: TGTGCCAGTAGTATAGATATTCGCGCTGTCACTGAAGCTTTCTTT. Translating it yields CASSIDIRAVTEAFF.

The rearrangement uses TRBV30 and TRBJ1-1; TRBD1 matches at 10 bases. Trimming at V came to 5 bases and at J to 3 bases, leaving 3 bases not matched to a gene. The CDR3 runs 13 residues. CDR1 and CDR2 from the germline V gene are GTSNPN and SVGIG (reference sequence). This chain's CDR3 is CAWYGQGDTEAFF. In nucleotides, the CDR3 is TGTGCCTGGTACGGACAGGGGGACACTGAAGCTTTCTTT. The full variable domain, its missing parts supplied by reference TRBV30 and TRBJ1-1, is SQTIHQWPATLVQPVGSPLSLECTVEGTSNPNLYWYRQAAGRGLQLLFYSVGIGQISSEVPQNLSASRPQDRQFILSSKKLLLSDSGFYLCAWYGQGDTEAFFGQGTRLTVV.

The gene calls are TRBV5-5 and TRBJ2-3; 11 bases line up with TRBD1. Germline V gene sequence: CDR1 SGHKS, CDR2 YYEKEE (reference sequence). After removal of 0 bases from V and 4 bases from J, the junction contained 4 bases not matched to a gene. The CDR3 is 16 amino acids. In DNA, the CDR3 is TGTGCCAGCAGCTTGGTTGGGACAGGGGGTCCAGATACGCAGTATTTT. As protein: CASSLVGTGGPDTQYF.

The chain combines TRBV28 with TRBJ1-1, with TRBD1 as a possible D gene (5 bases). The CDR3 is 12 amino acids. Trimming left V 2 bases short and J 7 bases short, with 8 bases between. Germline CDR1 reads MDHEN; CDR2 reads SYDVKM. The CDR3 here is CASSLRGGEAFF. The CDR3 DNA is TGTGCCAGCAGTTTACGGGGGGGTGAAGCTTTCTTT.

The rearrangement uses TRBV9 and TRBJ2-1, with TRBD2 matching 9 bases. The CDR3 sequence is 16 residues long. Losses at the gene ends were 8 bases for V and 8 bases for J; bases not matched to a gene: 17. Germline V CDR1 and CDR2: SGDLS, YYNGEE. CDR3 bases: TGTGCCAGTACTCCCCTTGGCGCGGGGGGGCGGTATGAGCAGTTCTTC. It yields the protein CASTPLGAGGRYEQFF.

The sample holds a few counts of this clone. The gene calls are TRBV7-8 and TRBJ2-7, with 9 bases lining up with TRBD2. The CDR3 length is 16 residues. Germline CDR1 is SGHVS and CDR2 is FQNEAQ. Unmatched junction bases numbered 8, after V lost 2 bases and J lost 3 bases. CDR3 in amino acids: CASSLLAGRGNYEQYF. The CDR3 DNA follows: TGTGCCAGCAGCTTACTAGCGGGGAGGGGGAACTACGAGCAGTACTTC.

This chain's CDR3 is CASSHGQGRPGELFF. CDR3 bases: TGTGCCAGTAGTCATGGACAGGGGCGTCCCGGGGAGCTGTTTTTT. The chain is built from TRBV19 and TRBJ2-2; 9 bases align to TRBD1. The CDR3 sequence is 15 residues long. Germline V gene data show CDR1 as LNHDA and CDR2 as SQIVND (reference sequence). Trimming cost V 5 bases and J 6 bases; bases outside gene matches: 7.

This chain uses TRBV19 with TRBJ1-1, with D unresolved. CDR1 is LNHDA and CDR2 is SQIVND in the germline V gene (reference sequence). With 7 bases removed from V and 3 bases from J, the gap between germline ends came to 15 bases. This CDR3 has 14 amino acids. The chain's CDR3 is CASIGTLDHTEAFF. The DNA of the CDR3 is TGTGCCAGTATAGGTACCCTAGATCACACTGAAGCTTTCTTT.